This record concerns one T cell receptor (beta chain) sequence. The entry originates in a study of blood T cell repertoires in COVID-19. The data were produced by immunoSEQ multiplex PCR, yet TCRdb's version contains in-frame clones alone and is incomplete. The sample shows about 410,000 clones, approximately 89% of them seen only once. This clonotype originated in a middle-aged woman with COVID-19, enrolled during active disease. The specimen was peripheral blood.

This CDR3 is CASSFRSSRTTDTQYF. CDR3 sequence (DNA): TGTGCCAGCAGCTTCAGATCTTCGCGGACTACAGATACGCAGTATTTT. The chain recombines TRBV7-2 with TRBJ2-3; perhaps TRBD2 as D (5 bases). This CDR3 comprises 16 residues. V was pared by 3 bases and J by 3 bases, with 16 bases between. CDR1 is SGHTA and CDR2 is FQGNSA in the germline V gene.